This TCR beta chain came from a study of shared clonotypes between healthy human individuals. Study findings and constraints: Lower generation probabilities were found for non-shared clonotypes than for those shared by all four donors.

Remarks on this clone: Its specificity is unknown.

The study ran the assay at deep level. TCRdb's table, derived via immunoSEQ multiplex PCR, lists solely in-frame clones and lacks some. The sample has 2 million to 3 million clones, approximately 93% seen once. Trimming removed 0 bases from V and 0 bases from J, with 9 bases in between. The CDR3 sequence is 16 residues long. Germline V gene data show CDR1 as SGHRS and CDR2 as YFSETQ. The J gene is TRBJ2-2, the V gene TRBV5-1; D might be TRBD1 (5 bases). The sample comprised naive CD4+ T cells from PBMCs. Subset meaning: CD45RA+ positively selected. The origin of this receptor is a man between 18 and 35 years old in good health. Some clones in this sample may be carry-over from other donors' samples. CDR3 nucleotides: TGCGCCAGCAGCTTGGGTCGGACACCGAACACCGGGGAGCTGTTTTTT. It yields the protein CASSLGRTPNTGELFF.